This T cell receptor beta chain appears in the sequencing data of a study of patients and donors after allogeneic stem cell transplantation. In its sample, this clonotype was seen once. MiXCR was run by TCRdb on the RT-PCR reads, yielding one entry per CDR3 protein. The data show tens of thousands of distinct CDR3 sequences, about a quarter seen once. Germline values: CDR1 SGHTA, CDR2 FQGTGA. Trimming left V 5 bases short and J 4 bases short, with 11 bases between. This CDR3 has 13 residues. This chain uses TRBV7-3 with TRBJ1-2, with D maybe TRBD1 (5 bases). The sequenced sample consisted of blood, either unsorted or a sorted T cell fraction (not recorded which). The origin of this receptor is a human donor who was either an allogeneic HSCT recipient or a stem cell or donor lymphocyte infusion donor (not recorded which). It is not recorded whose cells these are; they may come from a transplant donor. CDR3 DNA sequence: TGTGCCAGCAGCCGCAGGGAGGGCTATGGCTACACCTTC. Its protein is CASSRREGYGYTF. Based on the CDR3 plus reference TRBV7-3 and TRBJ1-2, the full variable domain is GAGVSQTPSNKVTEKGKYVELRCDPISGHTALYWYRQSLGQGPEFLIYFQGTGAADDSGLPNDRFFAVRPEGSVSTLKIQRTERGDSAVYLCASSRREGYGYTFGSGTRLTVV.